The 32 T cell receptor beta chains presented below share a single source sample, sequenced in a study of blood T cell repertoires in COVID-19. Profiled with immunoSEQ multiplex PCR; TCRdb holds only in-frame clones, not every one. The sample lists some 200,000 clones, roughly 84% seen once, with 1.4% in the top ten. Sample: peripheral blood. The receptors were sampled from a woman aged 40 to 50 who had recovered from COVID-19.

This chain connects TRBV5-1 to TRBJ1-1, with D perhaps TRBD1 (5 bases). Germline V lookup: CDR1 SGHRS, CDR2 YFSETQ. V was trimmed by 7 bases and J by 1 base, leaving 14 bases between them. The CDR3 covers 14 residues. CDR3 protein: CASGRQNTNTEAFF. The CDR3 DNA reads TGCGCCAGCGGCCGACAGAACACGAACACTGAAGCTTTCTTT.

In its sample, this clone was seen once. The chain employs TRBV7-2 and TRBJ2-1, with 7 bases aligning to TRBD1. The trim removed 6 bases at V and 3 bases at J, leaving 8 bases unmatched. CDR1 SGHTA and CDR2 FQGNSA come from the germline V gene. The CDR3 totals 15 residues. As DNA, the CDR3 is TGTGCCAGCAGGGAAGGGGGCCCCGTCTACAATGAGCAGTTCTTC. Protein product: CASREGGPVYNEQFF.

The chain has TRBV7-2 and TRBJ1-2, with D perhaps TRBD1 (5 bases). The germline V gene has CDR1 SGHTA and CDR2 FQGNSA. This CDR3 region has 14 residues. Trimming took 6 bases from V and 0 from J, leaving 11 bases between them. In DNA form, the CDR3 reads TGTGCCAGCAGACCGGACACAGCTAACTATGGCTACACCTTC. It is translated as CASRPDTANYGYTF.

This chain uses TRBV6-5 with TRBJ1-4; TRBD1 might be the D (6 bases). The CDR3 is 14 residues long. Trimming removed 6 bases from V and 7 bases from J, with 15 bases in between. Germline CDR1 and CDR2: MNHEY and SVGAGI. CDR3 region: CASRNRDLSEKLFF. The CDR3 DNA reads as TGTGCCAGCAGGAACAGGGATCTGAGTGAAAAACTGTTTTTT.

The rearrangement links TRBV5-1 to TRBJ1-1; TRBD1 agrees at 9 bases. The CDR3 sequence is 15 residues long. Germline loops: CDR1 SGHRS, CDR2 YFSETQ. V shed 4 bases, J shed 0 bases, and the junction held 4 bases outside the gene matches. The CDR3 DNA is TGCGCCAGCAGCGGACAGGGGCCCATGAACACTGAAGCTTTCTTT. It codes for CASSGQGPMNTEAFF.

This clone was observed a few times. V gene TRBV12-3 or TRBV12-4 combines with J gene TRBJ2-7; the match to TRBD1 covers 7 bases. The J segment lost 5 bases and the V segment lost 9 bases, leaving 10 bases of the junction unmatched. This CDR3 region has 13 residues. The CDR3 loop is CASSAGTADEQYF. The DNA of the CDR3 is TGTGCCAGTTCCGCCGGGACAGCCGACGAGCAGTACTTC.

The chain has TRBV2 and TRBJ1-5; D is unclear. V was trimmed by 6 bases and J by 4 bases, leaving 7 bases between them. Germline assignment: CDR1 SNHLY and CDR2 FYNNEI. The CDR3 runs to 12 residues. CDR3 nucleotides: TGTGCCAGCAGACAGACAAATCAGCCCCAGCATTTT. It yields the protein CASRQTNQPQHF.

The chain joins TRBV5-6 to TRBJ2-7; D uncertain. Between the trimmed V and J ends, which lost 3 bases and 2 bases, there was a span of 9 bases. Per the germline V gene, CDR1 is SGHDT and CDR2 is YYEEEE. The CDR3 covers 13 residues. This chain's CDR3 is CASSSRHAYEQYF. In DNA, the CDR3 is TGTGCCAGCAGCTCCCGACACGCCTACGAGCAGTACTTC.

The chain combines TRBV19 with TRBJ1-3, with D unresolved. This CDR3 is 14 amino acids long. Between the trimmed V and J ends, which lost 3 bases and 0 bases, there was a span of 6 bases. Germline CDR1 and CDR2: LNHDA and SQIVND (reference sequence). The CDR3: CASSIGGSGNTIYF. CDR3 DNA: TGTGCCAGTAGTATTGGCGGCTCTGGAAACACCATATATTTT.

This clone is a singleton in its sample. The chain is built from TRBV30 and TRBJ1-2, with a possible D match to TRBD1 (6 bases). CDR1 and CDR2 from the germline V gene are GTSNPN and SVGIG (reference sequence). With 5 bases removed from V and 0 bases from J, the gap between germline ends came to 10 bases. This CDR3 spans 13 amino acids. The CDR3 loop is CAWGWTANYGYTF. The CDR3 DNA is TGTGCCTGGGGTTGGACAGCTAACTATGGCTACACCTTC.

This clone was detected a few times. The CDR3 region is CATMPRGYSNQPQHF. DNA of the CDR3: TGTGCCACAATGCCCCGAGGATATAGCAATCAGCCCCAGCATTTT. The chain joins TRBV27 to TRBJ1-5; D is ambiguous. The germline V gene has CDR1 MNHEY and CDR2 SMNVEV (reference sequence). V was pared by 10 bases and J by 0 bases, with 16 bases between. The CDR3 covers 15 residues.

This clone occurred once. The DNA of the CDR3 is TGTGCCAGCAGCCAGTATTCAGGTCGCGGGCAAGAGACCCAGTACTTC. It encodes CASSQYSGRGQETQYF. This chain joins TRBV4-2 and TRBJ2-5; D might be TRBD2 (5 bases). CDR3 length: 16 amino acids. CDR1 and CDR2 from the germline V gene are LGHNA and YNFKEQ. The germline V and J ends were trimmed by 3 bases and 2 bases, with 16 bases remaining between them.

The chain uses TRBV29-1 and TRBJ1-4; TRBD1 is a possible D gene (5 bases). There are 13 residues in the CDR3. The V gene's germline CDR1 is SQVTM and CDR2 ANQGSEA. The V end was cut by 4 bases, the J end by 5 bases, with 11 bases between. CDR3: CSVVGQENEKLFF. CDR3 nucleotides: TGCAGCGTTGTCGGACAAGAGAATGAAAAACTGTTTTTT.

This chain links TRBV19 with TRBJ2-2, with D possibly matching TRBD2 (6 bases). CDR3 length: 15 amino acids. The germline CDR1 and CDR2 sequences are LNHDA and SQIVND (reference sequence). With 5 bases removed from V and 4 bases from J, the gap between germline ends came to 14 bases. CDR3 sequence reads: CASSPRWRGTGELFF. CDR3 DNA sequence: TGTGCCAGTAGTCCAAGGTGGCGGGGCACCGGGGAGCTGTTTTTT.

This rearrangement joins TRBV5-1 to TRBJ2-7; TRBD1 aligns across 7 bases. CDR1 is SGHRS and CDR2 is YFSETQ in the germline V gene. CDR3 length equals 12 residues. After removal of 7 bases from V and 0 bases from J, the junction contained 1 base not matched to a gene. CDR3 region: CASGDSSYEQYF. The CDR3 coding sequence is TGCGCCAGCGGGGACAGCTCCTACGAGCAGTACTTC.

This clone was recorded a few times. The rearrangement joins TRBV5-4 to TRBJ2-3; D is perhaps TRBD1 (5 bases). From germline, CDR1 is SGHNT and CDR2 YYREEE (reference sequence). The CDR3 is 13 residues long. The V end lost 3 bases, the J end lost 6 bases, and 11 bases lay between the germline ends. The CDR3 region has the DNA TGTGCCAGCAGCTCAGAATGGGGCGATACGCAGTATTTT. Protein sequence: CASSSEWGDTQYF.

J is TRBJ2-7 and V is TRBV11-2, with 9 positions matching TRBD2. CDR3 length equals 15 residues. The germline V gene encodes CDR1 SGHAT and CDR2 FQNNGV. V shed 6 bases, J shed 7 bases, and the junction held 13 bases outside the gene matches. The CDR3 nucleotides are TGTGCCAGCAGTTCCCTACGGGGACTAGCTGGGGAGCAGTACTTC. It is translated as CASSSLRGLAGEQYF.

This clone has only one observation. The gene calls are TRBV6-6 and TRBJ2-7; 7 positions agree with TRBD1. V was clipped by 7 bases and J by 3 bases; unmatched bases: 9. Germline V lookup: CDR1 MNHNY, CDR2 SVGAGI (reference sequence). The CDR3 is 14 residues long. The CDR3 region is CASTPSPGGYEQYF. The CDR3 nucleotides read TGTGCCAGCACCCCTTCCCCAGGGGGCTACGAGCAGTACTTC.

This clone was counted between two and nine times. The chain employs TRBV7-9 and TRBJ2-7, with D possibly being TRBD1 (6 bases). The CDR3 is 16 amino acids. Germline V CDR1 and CDR2: SEHNR, FQNEAQ (reference sequence). V lost 1 base and J lost 5, with 18 bases in between. The CDR3 DNA follows: TGTGCCAGCAGCTTAGAGGGTACAGGGTCCGCAAACGAGCAGTACTTC. Translating it yields CASSLEGTGSANEQYF.

This chain joins TRBV19 and TRBJ2-7; 9 bases are shared with TRBD1. Trimming cost V 3 bases and J 4 bases; bases outside gene matches: 4. The CDR3 consists of 14 residues. From germline, CDR1 is LNHDA and CDR2 SQIVND (reference sequence). The DNA of the CDR3 is TGTGCCAGTAGTATCCGGGACAGGGATTACGAGCAGTACTTC. Amino acids: CASSIRDRDYEQYF.

The V gene is TRBV2, the J gene TRBJ2-7; TRBD1 aligns across 8 bases. Trimming took 3 bases from V and 6 from J; bases not matched to a gene: 4. The CDR3 has 13 amino acids. The V gene's germline CDR1 is SNHLY and CDR2 FYNNEI. The CDR3 spells CASSEGQEIEQYF. The CDR3 coding sequence is TGTGCCAGCAGTGAGGGACAGGAGATCGAGCAGTACTTC.

The rearrangement links TRBV7-2 to TRBJ1-3, with D perhaps matching TRBD1 (5 bases). The V gene lost 3 bases and the J gene lost 3 bases, with 6 bases spanning the gap. This CDR3 is built from 13 residues. Germline V CDR1 and CDR2: SGHTA, FQGNSA. The CDR3 DNA reads TGTGCCAGCAGCTTTCAGGGTGGAAACACCATATATTTT. Translated: CASSFQGGNTIYF.

The chain combines TRBV11-2 with TRBJ2-1; tentatively, D is TRBD2 (5 bases). Per germline, CDR1 SGHAT and CDR2 FQNNGV. V was shortened by 7 bases and J by 8 bases, with 15 bases between the two germline ends. The CDR3 runs to 13 residues. CDR3 amino acids: CASTKDYGDEQFF. The CDR3 DNA reads TGTGCCAGCACCAAAGACTATGGGGATGAGCAGTTCTTC.

V and J are TRBV3-1 (or the pseudogene TRBV3-2) and TRBJ1-1; 8 bases map to TRBD1. With 4 bases clipped from V and 7 bases from J, the junction kept 14 bases outside the gene matches. The CDR3 runs 16 residues. Germline loops: CDR1 LGHDT, CDR2 YNNKEL (reference sequence). The CDR3 spells CASSRAEDRVTGEAFF. In DNA, the CDR3 is TGTGCCAGCAGCCGTGCTGAGGACAGGGTCACGGGTGAAGCTTTCTTT.

This chain links TRBV3-1 (or the pseudogene TRBV3-2) with TRBJ2-7; 7 bases match TRBD2. Germline trimming cut 3 bases from V and 3 bases from J; bases unmatched to any gene: 8. CDR1 and CDR2 from the germline V gene are LGHDT and YNNKEL (reference sequence). This CDR3 region has 15 residues. This CDR3 reads CASSQTPSGHYEQYF. DNA of the CDR3: TGTGCCAGCAGCCAGACTCCTAGCGGACACTACGAGCAGTACTTC.

The J gene is TRBJ1-2, the V gene TRBV25-1, with TRBD1 identical over 9 bases. Losses at the gene ends were 3 bases for V and 3 bases for J; bases not matched to a gene: 8. CDR3 size: 16 residues. In germline, CDR1 is MGHDK, CDR2 SYGVNS. CDR3: CASSDSRDRDDYGYTF. The CDR3 DNA reads as TGTGCCAGCAGTGATTCTCGGGACAGGGATGACTATGGCTACACCTTC.

The chain combines TRBV2 with TRBJ1-1; possibly TRBD1 for D (6 bases). The germline gives CDR1 SNHLY, CDR2 FYNNEI. The CDR3 is 17 amino acids. V lost 3 bases and J 0 bases, leaving 17 bases between the germline ends. The CDR3 sequence is CASSDIQGRGMNTEAFF. The CDR3 nucleotides are TGTGCCAGCAGTGATATACAGGGTCGGGGTATGAACACTGAAGCTTTCTTT.

The sample holds one count of this clone. The chain recombines TRBV3-1 (or the pseudogene TRBV3-2) with TRBJ2-1; 15 nucleotides match TRBD2. The CDR3 extends over 15 amino acids. Trimming removed 4 bases from V and 7 bases from J; junction bases left unmatched: 2. Germline CDR1 and CDR2: LGHDT and YNNKEL (reference sequence). The CDR3 here is CASSRGTSGGNEQFF. As DNA, the CDR3 is TGTGCCAGCAGCCGCGGGACTAGCGGGGGGAATGAGCAGTTCTTC.

V usage is TRBV7-2 and J usage is TRBJ2-7; D is unresolved. Germline CDR1 SGHTA, CDR2 FQGNSA. V shed 1 base and J shed 0 bases, with 7 bases lying between them. The CDR3 is 14 residues long. CDR3 protein: CASSLGHSSYEQYF. In DNA, the CDR3 is TGTGCCAGCAGCTTAGGACACAGCTCCTACGAGCAGTACTTC. The full variable domain, rest sourced from reference TRBV7-2 and TRBJ2-7, is GAGVSQSPSNKVTEKGKDVELRCDPISGHTALYWYRQSLGQGLEFLIYFQGNSAPDKSGLPSDRFSAERTGGSVSTLTIQRTQQEDSAVYLCASSLGHSSYEQYFGPGTRLTVT.

The rearrangement uses TRBV7-2 and TRBJ2-3, with D perhaps TRBD2 (5 bases). CDR1 and CDR2 from the germline V gene are SGHTA and FQGNSA. V was shortened by 4 bases and J by 5 bases, with 13 bases between the two germline ends. The CDR3 totals 14 residues. The chain's CDR3 is CASSSTSSVDTQYF. CDR3 in DNA: TGTGCCAGCAGCTCAACTAGTTCTGTAGATACGCAGTATTTT.

The rearrangement uses TRBV24-1 and TRBJ2-1; TRBD2 aligns across 12 bases. Per germline, CDR1 KGHDR and CDR2 SFDVKD. The V and J ends lost 3 bases and 6 bases, in that order; junction bases with no gene match: 8. The CDR3 is 17 amino acids. CDR3 DNA: TGTGCCACCAGTGATCGGATTCTAGCGGGGGGGCTCAATGAGCAGTTCTTC. It is translated as CATSDRILAGGLNEQFF.

The chain recombines TRBV19 with TRBJ2-3, with a possible D match to TRBD2 (7 bases). The CDR3 length is 17 residues. V lost 3 bases, J lost 2 bases, and 18 bases lay in between. Per germline, CDR1 LNHDA and CDR2 SQIVND (reference sequence). The CDR3 loop is CASSMGGLIPNTDTQYF. Here the CDR3 DNA reads TGTGCCAGTAGTATGGGGGGGCTGATCCCCAACACAGATACGCAGTATTTT. The full variable domain, in which reference TRBV19 and TRBJ2-3 provide the parts outside the CDR3, is DGGITQSPKYLFRKEGQNVTLSCEQNLNHDAMYWYRQDPGQGLRLIYYSQIVNDFQKGDIAEGYSVSREKKESFPLTVTSAQKNPTAFYLCASSMGGLIPNTDTQYFGPGTRLTVL.